The clone carrying this T cell receptor (beta chain) appeared many times. Its antigen is as yet unknown. These data come from a study of breast tumors, draining lymph nodes, adjacent tissues. Study findings and constraints: Tumor and nontumor repertoires were significantly more similar in luminal-like than in basal-like breast cancer. Tumor TCR diversity was below lymph nodes but above nontumor tissue.

V was clipped by 4 bases and J by 4 bases; unmatched bases: 1. CDR1 and CDR2 (germline): KGHDR, SFDVKD. The CDR3 is made up of 13 amino acids. TCRdb used MiXCR to reprocess the multiplex PCR reads, holding one entry per CDR3 protein. The sample comprises about 35,000 distinct CDR3 sequences, 35% to 40% of which are singletons, and around 9.9% rests with the top ten. This clonotype was obtained from a female donor with breast cancer. Some clones in this sample may be carry-over from other donors' samples. Sequences were obtained from breast tumor tissue. The chain combines TRBV24-1 with TRBJ1-2; 8 bases agree with TRBD1. CDR3 loop: CATSDQGAYGYTF. As DNA, the CDR3 is TGTGCCACCAGTGACCAGGGGGCCTATGGCTACACCTTC.